This T cell receptor (beta chain) was captured by sequencing in a study of blood T cell repertoires in COVID-19. Overall study context: Some COVID-19 samples were acute and others convalescent; all came from the United States, Italy and Spain. The cDNA or gDNA used as material had been derived from T cells, B-cell-depleted T cells, or PBMCs.

Donors were grouped by their self-reported clinical history. Only in-frame clones appear in the TCRdb table, and some are missing; sequencing was by immunoSEQ multiplex PCR. This sample has some 170,000 clones, with more than 85% found just once. Material for sequencing was PBMCs or T cells enriched from blood (not recorded which). This clonotype originated in a human donor with acute COVID-19. The donor label of this sample is uncertain.

In DNA, the CDR3 is TGTGCCAGCAGCCAGAATCCCATGGCAGAGAGGTCGGAAGCTTTCTTT. This sequence encodes CASSQNPMAERSEAFF. The J gene is TRBJ1-1, the V gene TRBV11-2; D gene unclear. This CDR3 contains 16 residues. Germline CDR1 SGHAT, CDR2 FQNNGV. Trimming took off 5 bases at V and 8 bases at J, with 24 bases between the two ends.